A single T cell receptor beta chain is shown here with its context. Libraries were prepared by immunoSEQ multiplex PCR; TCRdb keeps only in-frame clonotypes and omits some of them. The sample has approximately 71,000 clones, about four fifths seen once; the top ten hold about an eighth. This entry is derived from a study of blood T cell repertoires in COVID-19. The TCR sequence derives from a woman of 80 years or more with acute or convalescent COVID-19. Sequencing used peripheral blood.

The CDR3 DNA reads as TGCGCCAGCAGCCAAGATGGGGGGACAGTCTATGGCTACACCTTC. The encoded protein is CASSQDGGTVYGYTF. The chain joins TRBV4-1 to TRBJ1-2; 7 nucleotides match TRBD1. This CDR3 has 15 residues. Unmatched junction bases numbered 5, after V lost 0 bases and J lost 4 bases. The germline V gene has CDR1 MGHRA and CDR2 YSYEKL.